This T cell receptor beta chain is drawn from a study of blood T cell repertoires in COVID-19. Overall study: The origin of the acute and convalescent COVID-19 samples was the United States, Italy and Spain. T cells, B-cell-depleted T cells, or PBMCs supplied cDNA or gDNA.

Methods used by the authors: For nucleated cells, counts were estimated from reference gene primer amplification. The assay was immunoSEQ multiplex PCR, and TCRdb's table has in-frame clones only and misses some. Clone size and the V and J calls come from that table; the DNA yielded D and trimming. The sample comprises about 220,000 clones, around 82% of which are singletons, and roughly 7% rests with the top ten. CDR3 size: 15 residues. Losses at the gene ends were 6 bases for V and 3 bases for J; bases not matched to a gene: 9. Germline loops: CDR1 SGHTA, CDR2 FQGNSA. The sample consisted of peripheral blood. This clonotype originated in an older woman with acute or convalescent COVID-19. The chain combines TRBV7-2 with TRBJ2-7, with TRBD1 identical over 9 bases. The DNA of the CDR3 is TGTGCCAGCAGTCTAGCCGGGACAGGGAACTACGAGCAGTACGTC. It specifies CASSLAGTGNYEQYV.